This T cell receptor beta chain is from a study of early stage breast cancer tumors. As for the study in general: Invasive lobular carcinomas made up about 30% of the 12 ER+/PR+/HER2- tumors. Average read coverage per sample was 9 to 10-fold.

TCRdb's copy holds only in-frame clones and misses some; the assay was immunoSEQ multiplex PCR. The sample includes about 41,000 clones, 70% to 80% of them seen just once. About this clone: Its cognate antigen is unknown.

Study-level findings and limits: Most shared enriched TCRB sequences were commonly generated ones.

The source material was blood. The TCR was taken from a person aged 45 to 59 with breast cancer.

The CDR3 DNA follows: TGTGCCAGCAGTGTTGGAGAGGGCACAGATACGCAGTATTTT. Protein product: CASSVGEGTDTQYF. The chain couples TRBV2 to TRBJ2-3; D is uncertain. Trimming cost V 4 bases and J 1 base, with 9 bases left between them. The CDR3 extends over 14 amino acids. CDR1 and CDR2 (germline): SNHLY, FYNNEI. Based on the CDR3 plus reference TRBV2 and TRBJ2-3, the full variable domain is EPEVTQTPSHQVTQMGQEVILRCVPISNHLYFYWYRQILGQKVEFLVSFYNNEISEKSEIFDDQFSVERPDGSNFTLKIRSTKLEDSAMYFCASSVGEGTDTQYFGPGTRLTVL.